This T cell receptor beta chain was sequenced during a study of cytomegalovirus exposure and HLA in healthy donors. Per germline, CDR1 MNHEY and CDR2 SVGAGI. The CDR3 extends over 12 amino acids. The V end lost 6 bases, the J end lost 6 bases, and 9 bases lay between the germline ends. Repertoires were generated with immunoSEQ multiplex PCR, while TCRdb's copy carries only in-frame clones and drops some. This sample has some 45,000 clones, with 92% found just once. The receptor comes from a man younger than 35 in good health and CMV-seronegative. The chain is built from TRBV6-5 and TRBJ1-5; weak D call: TRBD1 (6 bases). Source material: PBMCs. DNA of the CDR3: TGTGCCAGCAGGGCAGGGGTTCAGCCCCAGCATTTT. Translation gives CASRAGVQPQHF.